A selection of T cell receptor beta chains follows, all from one sample in a study of T cell repertoires in cytomegalovirus infection. TCRdb recomputed calls from the reads with MiXCR, one row per CDR3 protein. Among roughly 720,000 distinct CDR3 sequences listed, roughly a third were seen once. Sample: PBMCs. The receptors were sampled from a human donor in good health (CMV status not recorded). Some clones in this sample may be carry-over from other donors' samples. The CDR3 runs from the conserved cysteine through the conserved F or W. D genes are given only for firm matches.

d_call	v_call	j_call	cdr3_aa
.	TRBV7-6	TRBJ2-5	CASSLEFLGQNQETQYF
TRBD1	TRBV19	TRBJ1-5	CASTGTGGRNRNQPQHF
.	TRBV2	TRBJ2-2	CASIAARGRGATGELFF
.	TRBV6-1	TRBJ2-7	CASSDHYEQYF
TRBD1	TRBV2	TRBJ1-2	CASRVQGTYGYTF
.	TRBV7-2	TRBJ1-1	CARSLQENTESFF
.	TRBV12-3/TRBV12-4	TRBJ2-7	CASSPSIRQDSYEQYF
TRBD1	TRBV19	TRBJ2-2	CASRPGQGNTGELFF
.	TRBV11-2	TRBJ1-2	CASSKGLDVYGYTF
TRBD2	TRBV7-9	TRBJ2-1	CASSGWRGSSNNEQFF
TRBD1	TRBV28	TRBJ2-7	CASRRQGSYEQYF
TRBD2	TRBV7-9	TRBJ2-1	CASSPQPGLAGASSYNEQFF
TRBD1	TRBV11-2	TRBJ2-6	CASSGGGQGNVLTF
.	TRBV5-6	TRBJ1-1	CASSNLTSEAFF
TRBD2	TRBV23-1	TRBJ2-1	CASSRGEGYYNEQFF
TRBD1	TRBV7-3	TRBJ1-6	CSSSRQGNSPLHF
.	TRBV9	TRBJ2-7	CASSPLWGLEQYF
.	TRBV11-2	TRBJ2-2	CASSLGEVRGGELFF
TRBD1	TRBV11-2	TRBJ2-2	CASSSDRGSPGELFF
TRBD2	TRBV7-2	TRBJ2-7	CASSLGGAGGQEQYF
.	TRBV30	TRBJ2-3	CAWSVGDTQYF
.	TRBV28	TRBJ2-7	CASSTLYEQYF
.	TRBV12-3/TRBV12-4	TRBJ2-1	CASSSRANEQFF
.	TRBV12-3/TRBV12-4	TRBJ1-1	CASTSGPGFTEAFF
.	TRBV20-1	TRBJ2-7	CSASRGPPYEQYF
.	TRBV28	TRBJ1-2	CASQDVGYTF
.	TRBV6-6	TRBJ1-5	CASMFPARGQPQHF
TRBD2	TRBV27	TRBJ2-1	CASSLQTSEESSYNEQFF
TRBD1	TRBV28	TRBJ1-2	CASRYTGGGFYAYTF
TRBD1	TRBV4-1	TRBJ1-2	CASSQQGAGGYTF
TRBD1	TRBV9	TRBJ1-6	CASSASSGTVGSPLHF
.	TRBV6-6	TRBJ2-3	CASRNFVGGVDTQYF
TRBD2	TRBV20-1	TRBJ2-1	CSARAIAGGRNEQFF
.	TRBV28	TRBJ1-5	CASSHTGNNQPQHF
.	TRBV7-8	TRBJ2-1	CASSSRLDFADEQFF
TRBD2	TRBV12-3/TRBV12-4	TRBJ2-3	CASSSNGASGSPGGTQYF
.	TRBV7-2	TRBJ2-1	CASSLGLNNEQFF
TRBD2	TRBV28	TRBJ2-7	CASSLRLAIPIYEQYF
.	TRBV12-3/TRBV12-4	TRBJ2-7	CASNPGGTWDREQYF
.	TRBV7-2	TRBJ1-2	CASSLGFREGNYGYTF
.	TRBV12-3/TRBV12-4	TRBJ1-1	CASSVPRGRRNTEAFF
.	TRBV6-5	TRBJ2-1	CASSYSQGGYNEQFF